This T cell receptor beta chain was found in a study of blood T cells in healthy people across ages. Study outcomes and limitations: Across the age range, TCR beta diversity per million T cells fell in a roughly linear way. Researchers report that TCR beta diversity correlated strongly with naive T cell percentage.

Germline CDR1 and CDR2: SGHVS and FNYEAQ. V lost 2 bases and J 7 bases, leaving 15 bases between the germline ends. The CDR3 sequence is 14 residues long. Every sample had a minimum of 6.5 million PBMCs isolated. In regard to this clonotype: Antigen specificity is unknown.

A sample-barcoded 5' primer and a J-beta primer mix were used in a second PCR of roughly 7 to 11 cycles. Sequencing recovered at least 2.5 million CDR3-containing paired-end reads from each sample. Each CDR3 protein gets one entry after TCRdb re-called the 5' RACE reads with MiXCR. The table records some 1.8 million distinct CDR3 sequences, about two fifths of them present only once. The receptor was isolated from a human donor in good health. The genes are TRBV7-6 and TRBJ2-7; D unclear. Sequenced sample: blood. CDR3 coding DNA: TGTGCCAGCAGCTTAAGCGTGAGCAGCAATGAGCAGTACTTC. Amino acids: CASSLSVSSNEQYF.